The next 13 T cell receptor beta chains were all read from a single sample in a study of human T cells and chemical hapten exposure. Time point noted: patch test 1, 2 weeks after DPC sensitization. The sample's treatment: therapeutic diphenylcyclopropenone sensitization with weekly scalp DPC. TCRdb redid the calling of the RACE reads with MiXCR, one entry per CDR3 protein. Of roughly 180,000 distinct CDR3 sequences in the sample, under 25% were seen once. The sample here was whole blood, taken in connection with sensitization to the hapten diphenylcyclopropenone (DPC). The receptors come from a woman between 45 and 65 years old with alopecia areata. Some clones in this sample may be carry-over from other donors' samples.

This clonotype was seen a handful of times. The CDR3 region has the DNA TGTGCCAGCAGTTTCGGCGTTAGCAATCAGCCCCAGCATTTT. This sequence encodes CASSFGVSNQPQHF. The chain recombines TRBV12-3 or TRBV12-4 with TRBJ1-5; D not certain. The germline V and J ends were trimmed by 3 bases and 0 bases, with 6 bases remaining between them. The CDR3 runs 14 residues.

This clonotype was counted many times. CDR3 loop: CASSSTLAAENNEQFF. CDR3 in DNA: TGTGCCAGCAGCTCCACACTAGCGGCTGAAAACAATGAGCAGTTCTTC. V is TRBV5-6 and J is TRBJ2-1; the match to TRBD2 covers 8 bases. The V segment lost 3 bases and the J segment 5 bases; nucleotides outside the gene matches: 10. The CDR3 loop spans 16 amino acids. Germline CDR1 reads SGHDT; CDR2 reads YYEEEE.

This clonotype was seen more than once but under ten times. The rearrangement uses TRBV6-5 and TRBJ2-1, with 8 bases fitting TRBD2. The CDR3 runs 17 residues. The germline V gene has CDR1 MNHEY and CDR2 SVGAGI. V lost 0 bases and J lost 3; bases outside the gene matches: 7. CDR3 in amino acids: CASSYSSLSGIYNEQFF. The DNA of the CDR3 is TGTGCCAGCAGTTACTCGAGTCTTAGCGGGATCTACAATGAGCAGTTCTTC.

The genes are TRBV29-1 and TRBJ2-3; 9 nucleotides match TRBD2. Germline CDR1 reads SQVTM; CDR2 reads ANQGSEA. The CDR3 contains 13 residues. J gave up 1 base and V 6 bases, and 2 bases lay outside the gene matches. The CDR3 here is CSVRTSGTDTQYF. Here the CDR3 DNA reads TGCAGCGTCCGGACTAGCGGCACAGATACGCAGTATTTT.

The genes are TRBV28 and TRBJ1-2; TRBD1 is a possible D gene (5 bases). Germline-derived CDR1 and CDR2 are MDHEN and SYDVKM. V dropped 4 bases and J dropped 0 bases, with 15 bases sitting between them. The length of the CDR3 is 16 residues. CDR3 in DNA: TGTGCCAGCAGTTCCCCGGGACGCCGAGCTAACTATGGCTACACCTTC. Residues: CASSSPGRRANYGYTF.

This clonotype was recorded a few times. In nucleotides, the CDR3 is TGCGCCAGCAGCGTGACAGGGTTATCCGGAAACACCATATATTTT. Protein sequence: CASSVTGLSGNTIYF. The chain employs TRBV5-1 and TRBJ1-3; 7 bases line up with TRBD1. This CDR3 contains 15 residues. The germline V gene has CDR1 SGHRS and CDR2 YFSETQ. Trimming cost V 4 bases and J 4 bases; bases outside gene matches: 8.

There are a few counts of this clonotype. This rearrangement joins TRBV3-1 to TRBJ2-2; either TRBD1 or TRBD2 may supply D (6 bases each). This CDR3 contains 19 residues. Trimming shortened V by 0 bases and J by 4 bases, and 21 bases separated the two germline ends. Germline loops: CDR1 LGHDT, CDR2 YNNKEL (reference sequence). The CDR3 coding sequence is TGTGCCAGCAGCCAAGATCGGGTAGGGGGGCGCATCTCCACCGGGGAGCTGTTTTTT. Its translation is CASSQDRVGGRISTGELFF.

The chain combines TRBV20-1 with TRBJ2-1, with D possibly TRBD2 on 6 matching bases. The CDR3 has 13 residues. Germline V gene sequence: CDR1 DFQATT, CDR2 SNEGSKA (reference sequence). V was trimmed by 2 bases and J by 15 bases, leaving 20 bases between them. CDR3 bases: TGCAGTGCTAGATCCTCTAGCAGGAGGGAAGTGTTCTTC. Protein: CSARSSSRREVFF.

This clonotype was observed a handful of times. The rearrangement uses TRBV7-2 and TRBJ2-7; 8 bases match TRBD1. This CDR3 comprises 14 residues. The germline V gene has CDR1 SGHTA and CDR2 FQGNSA. V was clipped by 5 bases and J by 6 bases; unmatched bases: 9. The CDR3 is CASSPRTGLIEQYF. CDR3 in DNA: TGTGCCAGCAGCCCCCGGACAGGGTTGATCGAGCAGTACTTC.

The gene calls are TRBV3-1 and TRBJ1-2; TRBD1 is a possible D gene (5 bases). The V gene lost 3 bases and the J gene lost 4 bases, with 9 bases spanning the gap. CDR1 and CDR2 (germline): LGHDT, YNNKEL (reference sequence). The length of the CDR3 is 13 residues. The CDR3 nucleotides are TGTGCCAGCAGCCAGGGGGAAACCTATGGCTACACCTTC. Amino acids: CASSQGETYGYTF.

This chain joins TRBV4-2 and TRBJ2-3; possibly TRBD2 for D (6 bases). The CDR3 is 19 residues long. CDR1 and CDR2 (germline): LGHNA, YNFKEQ. V shed 2 bases and J shed 2 bases, with 23 bases lying between them. The CDR3 protein is CASSQPIFGGTRITDTQYF. Written as DNA, the CDR3 is TGTGCCAGCAGCCAACCCATCTTCGGGGGAACACGGATCACAGATACGCAGTATTTT.

This chain links TRBV6-1 with TRBJ2-5; a possible D gene is TRBD1 (5 bases). Deletions cut 0 bases from V and 4 bases from J, with 9 bases between. The CDR3 sequence is 14 residues long. Germline CDR1 MNHNS, CDR2 SASEGT. CDR3 region: CASSEAGRGETQYF. The CDR3 DNA reads as TGTGCCAGCAGTGAAGCGGGGCGAGGAGAGACCCAGTACTTC.

The chain employs TRBV5-1 and TRBJ2-3, with 11 bases aligning to TRBD2. Unmatched junction bases numbered 4, after V lost 3 bases and J lost 1 base. The V gene's germline CDR1 is SGHRS and CDR2 YFSETQ. The CDR3 runs to 16 residues. The CDR3: CASSSLAGGGTDTQYF. Written as DNA, the CDR3 is TGCGCCAGCAGCTCGCTAGCGGGAGGAGGCACAGATACGCAGTATTTT.